The source of this TCR beta chain is a study of blood T cell repertoires in COVID-19. Profiling relied on immunoSEQ multiplex PCR, and the TCRdb table lists in-frame clones only, not all of them. Of about 180,000 clones listed, 80% are singletons. Which cohort a participant joined came from the clinical history participants gave. This receptor was obtained from a man between 60 and 75 years old who had been exposed to COVID-19. Sequencing input: PBMCs or T cells enriched from blood (not recorded which).

The CDR3 spells CASSSSGTPNTEAFF. CDR3 sequence (DNA): TGTGCCAGTAGTTCTTCCGGGACACCGAACACTGAAGCTTTCTTT. This rearrangement joins TRBV19 to TRBJ1-1; D might be TRBD1 (6 bases). The germline V gene encodes CDR1 LNHDA and CDR2 SQIVND (reference sequence). V was clipped by 5 bases and J by 1 base, with 14 bases between them. This CDR3 has 15 residues.